The 27 T cell receptor beta chains below were found in one sample sequenced in a study of identical twins' blood T cells (dated by TCRdb to between 2011 and 2013). Receptors were amplified or captured by 5' RACE. Sequencing was carried out with an Illumina Genome Analyzer IIx. TCRdb took the public reads, trimmed them with fastp at Q25, ran MiXCR for clone calling and kept in-frame beta chains. One record per CDR3 amino acid sequence lists the most common genes and DNA. In this sample the table shows hundreds of thousands of distinct CDR3 sequences, about 28% of which occur a single time. Clones ranked in the top ten supply 5.5% to 7% of the sample. The sequencing input was PBMCs. All receptors derive from a woman between 18 and 55 years old in good health.

This clonotype turned up a few times. The V call is TRBV10-3, the J call TRBJ1-5; 9 nucleotides align to TRBD1. The CDR3 consists of 16 residues. In germline, CDR1 is ENHRY, CDR2 SYGVKD. The ends lost 2 bases at V and 7 bases at J; junction bases unmatched: 9. CDR3 region: CAISEGQGTTKQPQHF. In DNA form, the CDR3 reads TGTGCCATCAGTGAGGGACAGGGGACGACGAAACAGCCCCAGCATTTT.

The chain couples TRBV29-1 to TRBJ1-2, with D possibly being TRBD1 (6 bases). Trimming took 0 bases from V and 6 from J, leaving 11 bases between them. The CDR3 covers 13 residues. The germline V gene encodes CDR1 SQVTM and CDR2 ANQGSEA. The CDR3 DNA is TGCAGCGTTGAAGAGGGGGCGCGGGATGGCTACACCTTC. The encoded protein is CSVEEGARDGYTF.

The rearrangement joins TRBV7-9 to TRBJ2-7; D is unresolved. The ends were cut back, 3 bases at V and 0 bases at J, with 6 bases in the middle. Germline V lookup: CDR1 SEHNR, CDR2 FQNEAQ (reference sequence). CDR3 size: 13 residues. The DNA of the CDR3 is TGTGCCAGCAGCTTTCCGAACTCCTACGAGCAGTACTTC. It specifies CASSFPNSYEQYF. Filled out from reference TRBV7-9 and TRBJ2-7, the complete variable domain reads DTGVSQNPRHKITKRGQNVTFRCDPISEHNRLYWYRQTLGQGPEFLTYFQNEAQLEKSRLLSDRFSAERPKGSFSTLEIQRTEQGDSAMYLCASSFPNSYEQYFGPGTRLTVT.

This clonotype was detected only a few times. The chain has TRBV11-2 and TRBJ2-5; D gene ambiguous. The germline V gene encodes CDR1 SGHAT and CDR2 FQNNGV. V shed 0 bases and J shed 7 bases, with 9 bases lying between them. This CDR3 comprises 13 residues. This chain's CDR3 is CASSLDQLGTQYF. CDR3 DNA sequence: TGTGCCAGCAGCTTAGATCAGTTGGGGACCCAGTACTTC.

The V and J genes are TRBV20-1 and TRBJ2-7, with TRBD1 identical over 10 bases. With V trimmed by 5 bases and J by 3 bases, 7 bases remained unmatched. This CDR3 comprises 14 residues. Germline lookup yields CDR1 DFQATT and CDR2 SNEGSKA (reference sequence). CDR3 residues: CSARGTGDIYEQYF. For the CDR3, the DNA is TGCAGTGCTCGCGGGACAGGGGATATCTACGAGCAGTACTTC.

This clonotype was seen more than once but under ten times. V is TRBV13 and J is TRBJ2-2; D is perhaps TRBD1 (6 bases). The CDR3 is 16 residues long. Germline CDR1 is PRHDT and CDR2 is FYEKMQ (reference sequence). V lost 3 bases and J lost 5, with 16 bases in between. In DNA, the CDR3 is TGTGCCAGCAGCTTTGGGACAACCCCGGGGACCGGGGAGCTGTTTTTT. Amino acid sequence: CASSFGTTPGTGELFF.

This clonotype was recorded a few times. V gene TRBV4-3 combines with J gene TRBJ1-6, with 11 bases lining up with TRBD1. Germline V gives CDR1 LGHNA, CDR2 YSLEER. The length of the CDR3 is 15 residues. The J segment lost 8 bases and the V segment lost 1 base, leaving 1 base of the junction unmatched. The CDR3 loop is CASSQGTGGYSPLHF. The CDR3, as DNA: TGCGCCAGCAGCCAAGGGACAGGGGGCTATTCACCCCTCCACTTT.

This clonotype was observed a single time. The chain joins TRBV27 to TRBJ1-1; D uncertain. This CDR3 comprises 13 residues. Trimming pared 0 bases from V and 7 bases from J, leaving 9 bases between. Germline V gives CDR1 MNHEY, CDR2 SMNVEV (reference sequence). The DNA of the CDR3 is TGTGCCAGCAGTTTATCACGGGGTAATGAAGCTTTCTTT. Amino acid sequence: CASSLSRGNEAFF.

In nucleotides, the CDR3 is TGTGCCATACGTCCCGGAAACACCATATATTTT. Translating gives CAIRPGNTIYF. The chain has TRBV7-9 and TRBJ1-3; D not certain. Deletions cut 10 bases from V and 4 bases from J, with 8 bases between. Germline loops: CDR1 SEHNR, CDR2 FQNEAQ (reference sequence). The CDR3 loop spans 11 amino acids.

A word on this clonotype: This may arise from a read error, as a much more abundant clone is one base away. The chain combines TRBV12-3 or TRBV12-4 with TRBJ1-5; 9 bases map to TRBD1. The CDR3 length is 14 residues. This CDR3 is CAGSSHRGPLPQHF. DNA for the CDR3: TGTGCCGGCAGCTCCCACAGGGGGCCATTGCCCCAGCATTTT.

The chain combines TRBV20-1 with TRBJ2-5, with 9 bases identical to TRBD2. This CDR3 spans 14 amino acids. With 4 bases clipped from V and 5 bases from J, the junction kept 8 bases outside the gene matches. The V gene's germline CDR1 is DFQATT and CDR2 SNEGSKA (reference sequence). CDR3 nucleotide sequence: TGCAGTGCTACCCCGGGACTAGCATGGGAGACCCAGTACTTC. Protein: CSATPGLAWETQYF.

This rearrangement joins TRBV6-6 to TRBJ1-5, with unresolved D. The V gene's germline CDR1 is MNHNY and CDR2 SVGAGI (reference sequence). The CDR3 has 12 amino acids. V lost 2 bases to trimming and J lost 3 bases, with 2 bases between them. The DNA for the CDR3 is TGTGCCAGCAGTTACAACAATCAGCCCCAGCATTTT. The encoded protein is CASSYNNQPQHF.

Only a few counts were recorded for this clonotype. V gene TRBV20-1 combines with J gene TRBJ1-1; perhaps TRBD1 as D (6 bases). The V end lost 4 bases, the J end lost 1 base, and 10 bases lay between the germline ends. Germline V gene lookup returns CDR1 DFQATT and CDR2 SNEGSKA (reference sequence). The CDR3 is made up of 13 amino acids. This CDR3 reads CSAILGGNTEAFF. DNA for the CDR3: TGCAGTGCTATACTAGGGGGGAACACTGAAGCTTTCTTT.

V usage is TRBV29-1 and J usage is TRBJ1-2; D call uncertain. From germline, CDR1 is SQVTM and CDR2 ANQGSEA. The CDR3 length is 16 residues. The V and J ends lost 0 bases and 0 bases respectively, with 14 bases between them. In nucleotides, the CDR3 is TGCAGCGTTGAAGATCGTCTGGCAGCAGCTAACTATGGCTACACCTTC. It is translated as CSVEDRLAAANYGYTF.

This clonotype was counted between two and nine times. The rearrangement links TRBV6-2 or TRBV6-3 to TRBJ2-2; 10 bases line up with TRBD2. The CDR3 length is 15 residues. Trimming took 6 bases from V and 4 from J; bases not matched to a gene: 5. Germline-derived CDR1 and CDR2 are MNHEY and SVGEGT. The CDR3 nucleotides are TGTGCCAGCAGAAACAGCGGGAGGGGCACCGGGGAGCTGTTTTTT. As protein: CASRNSGRGTGELFF.

This clonotype was recorded a few times. V and J are TRBV20-1 and TRBJ2-1; 10 nucleotides agree with TRBD2. The CDR3 sequence is 14 residues long. Germline V gene data show CDR1 as DFQATT and CDR2 as SNEGSKA (reference sequence). The J segment lost 10 bases and the V segment lost 3 bases, leaving 9 bases of the junction unmatched. Written as DNA, the CDR3 is TGCAGTGCTAGGCTACCGGGACTAGCGAGAGAGCAGTTCTTC. This gives the protein CSARLPGLAREQFF.

Only a few counts were recorded for this clonotype. This rearrangement joins TRBV29-1 to TRBJ1-2; a weak D match, TRBD1 (6 bases). Germline V gives CDR1 SQVTM, CDR2 ANQGSEA. The CDR3 runs to 15 residues. The V gene lost 6 bases and the J gene lost 3 bases, with 20 bases spanning the gap. The CDR3 nucleotides read TGCAGCGTCGGATCCCCCTACTCAGGGGACTATGGCTACACCTTC. It translates to CSVGSPYSGDYGYTF.

This rearrangement joins TRBV7-9 to TRBJ2-2, with TRBD2 matching over 7 bases. CDR1 SEHNR and CDR2 FQNEAQ come from the germline V gene (reference sequence). The CDR3 extends over 16 amino acids. The J segment lost 0 bases and the V segment lost 5 bases, leaving 6 bases of the junction unmatched. DNA for the CDR3: TGTGCCAGCAGCCTTCCTAGCGGAGCGAACACCGGGGAGCTGTTTTTT. Translation gives CASSLPSGANTGELFF.

This clonotype was recorded many times. DNA of the CDR3: TGCAGTGCCCCCCAAGGAGACATTCAGTACTTC. Encoded protein: CSAPQGDIQYF. The chain combines TRBV20-1 with TRBJ2-4, with D unresolved. Trimming took off 6 bases at V and 8 bases at J, with 11 bases between the two ends. CDR1 and CDR2 from the germline V gene are DFQATT and SNEGSKA (reference sequence). The CDR3 spans 11 residues.

This clonotype was counted a few times. The rearrangement joins TRBV20-1 to TRBJ1-2; D might be TRBD1 (6 bases). Germline V gene data show CDR1 as DFQATT and CDR2 as SNEGSKA (reference sequence). The CDR3 totals 10 residues. Trimming removed 5 bases from V and 10 bases from J, with 11 bases in between. The CDR3 DNA follows: TGCAGTGCTCCGGACAGATCCTACACCTTC. Protein: CSAPDRSYTF.

The V call is TRBV20-1, the J call TRBJ1-4; 9 nucleotides align to TRBD1. Germline V lookup: CDR1 DFQATT, CDR2 SNEGSKA (reference sequence). This CDR3 comprises 14 residues. V shed 3 bases and J 7 bases; nucleotides not matched to a gene: 6. CDR3 DNA sequence: TGCAGTGCTAGGCCGGGACAGGGTGGTGAAAAACTGTTTTTT. Protein sequence: CSARPGQGGEKLFF.

Worth noting for this clonotype: One base away lies a much larger clone, so this may be a sequencing read error. This chain uses TRBV20-1 with TRBJ1-2; weak D call: TRBD1 (5 bases). The CDR3 is 12 amino acids. The germline CDR1 and CDR2 sequences are DFQATT and SNEGSKA (reference sequence). Here the CDR3 reads CGSRADNCGYTF. The DNA of the CDR3 is TGCGGAAGCAGGGCGGATAACTGTGGCTACACCTTC.

This clonotype was recorded only once. V gene TRBV29-1 combines with J gene TRBJ2-5; D remains ambiguous. CDR3 length: 12 residues. The germline V gene encodes CDR1 SQVTM and CDR2 ANQGSEA. Trimming removed 4 bases at V and 5 bases at J, with 11 bases between. The CDR3 here is CSVGEASETQYF. Here the CDR3 DNA reads TGCAGCGTTGGAGAGGCATCGGAGACCCAGTACTTC.

This clonotype occurred many times. V usage is TRBV7-2 and J usage is TRBJ1-2; D gene unclear. The germline gives CDR1 SGHTA, CDR2 FQGNSA. The CDR3 is made up of 13 amino acids. V was clipped by 4 bases and J by 1 base, with 7 bases between them. The CDR3 loop is CASSSAFNYGYTF. Here the CDR3 DNA reads TGTGCCAGCAGCTCCGCGTTTAACTATGGCTACACCTTC.

The chain combines TRBV7-8 with TRBJ2-7; 10 nucleotides line up with TRBD1. The CDR3 is 16 residues long. Germline CDR1 is SGHVS and CDR2 is FQNEAQ. The V segment lost 4 bases and the J segment 3 bases; nucleotides outside the gene matches: 9. The CDR3 sequence is CASSSRDRGKGYEQYF. The CDR3 bases are TGTGCCAGCAGCTCCAGGGACAGGGGTAAAGGCTACGAGCAGTACTTC.

This clonotype was picked up a small number of times. The chain has TRBV20-1 and TRBJ2-1; D gene unclear. CDR1 is DFQATT and CDR2 is SNEGSKA in the germline V gene (reference sequence). The CDR3 extends over 14 amino acids. V was pared by 5 bases and J by 0 bases, with 11 bases between. This CDR3 reads CSAYDRLSYNEQFF. Here the CDR3 DNA reads TGCAGTGCTTACGATAGACTCTCCTACAATGAGCAGTTCTTC.

This clonotype was seen at least ten times. The V gene is TRBV20-1, the J gene TRBJ2-7; the D is unclear. The CDR3 covers 12 residues. V was pared by 0 bases and J by 4 bases, with 7 bases between. The germline V gene encodes CDR1 DFQATT and CDR2 SNEGSKA (reference sequence). CDR3 residues: CSAREVEYEQYF. The DNA for the CDR3 is TGCAGTGCTAGAGAAGTCGAGTACGAGCAGTACTTC.